The source of this TCR beta chain is a study of T-cell reconstitution after alpha-beta-depleted transplantation in children. This clonotype has more than one count but fewer than ten. What it binds is not known. Overall study findings and caveats: Approximately two months post-transplant, alpha-beta T cells reportedly originated from several hundred expanded graft clones. The main origin of T-cell counts and diversity one year after transplant was newly produced T cells.

Construction of the TCRbeta library involved unique molecular identifiers. TCRdb re-called the PCR reads with MiXCR, one entry per CDR3 protein. The table lists a few hundred thousand distinct CDR3 sequences, 27% of them singletons. The ends were cut back, 5 bases at V and 12 bases at J, with 14 bases in the middle. From germline, CDR1 is SEHNR and CDR2 FQNEAQ (reference sequence). The CDR3 is 12 residues long. The rearrangement links TRBV7-9 to TRBJ2-1; possible D gene TRBD2, 6 bases. Here the sequenced sample was PBMCs, taken before TCRalphabeta/CD19-depleted stem cell transplant. The TCR was taken from a boy younger than two with Wiskott-Aldrich syndrome, due to receive a stem cell transplant. For the CDR3, the DNA is TGTGCCAGCAGCCCATGGGGGGTGGCGCAGTTCTTC. This translates into CASSPWGVAQFF.